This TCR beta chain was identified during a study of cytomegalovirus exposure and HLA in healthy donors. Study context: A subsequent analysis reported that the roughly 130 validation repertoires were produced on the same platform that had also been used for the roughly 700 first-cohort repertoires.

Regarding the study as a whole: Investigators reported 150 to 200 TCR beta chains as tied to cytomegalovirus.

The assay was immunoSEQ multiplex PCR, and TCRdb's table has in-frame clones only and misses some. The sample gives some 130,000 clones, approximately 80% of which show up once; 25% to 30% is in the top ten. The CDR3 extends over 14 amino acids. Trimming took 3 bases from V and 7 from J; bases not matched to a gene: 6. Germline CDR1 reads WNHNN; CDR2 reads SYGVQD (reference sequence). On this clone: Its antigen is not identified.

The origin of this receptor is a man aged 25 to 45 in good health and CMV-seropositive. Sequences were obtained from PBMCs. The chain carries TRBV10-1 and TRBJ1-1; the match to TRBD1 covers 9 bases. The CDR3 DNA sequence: TGCGCCAGCAGTGACCCCGGGACAGGGAATGAAGCTTTCTTT. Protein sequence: CASSDPGTGNEAFF.